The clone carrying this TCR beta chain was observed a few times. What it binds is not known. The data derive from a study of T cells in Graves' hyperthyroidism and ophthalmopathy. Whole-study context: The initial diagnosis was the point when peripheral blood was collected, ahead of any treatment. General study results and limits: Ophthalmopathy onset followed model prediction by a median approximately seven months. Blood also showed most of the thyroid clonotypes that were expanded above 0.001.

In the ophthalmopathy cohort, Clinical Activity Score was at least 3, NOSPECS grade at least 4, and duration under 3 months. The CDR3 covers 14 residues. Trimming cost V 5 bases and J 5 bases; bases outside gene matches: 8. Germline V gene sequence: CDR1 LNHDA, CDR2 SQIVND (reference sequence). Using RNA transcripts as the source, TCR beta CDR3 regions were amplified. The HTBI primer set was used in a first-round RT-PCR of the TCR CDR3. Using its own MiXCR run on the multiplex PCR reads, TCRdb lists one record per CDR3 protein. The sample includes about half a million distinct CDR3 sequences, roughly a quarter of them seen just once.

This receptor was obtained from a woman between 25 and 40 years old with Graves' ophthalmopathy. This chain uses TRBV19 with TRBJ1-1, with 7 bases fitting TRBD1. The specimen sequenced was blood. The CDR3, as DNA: TGTGCCAGTAGTTTCGAGACAGGGAGGACTGAAGCTTTCTTT. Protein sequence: CASSFETGRTEAFF.